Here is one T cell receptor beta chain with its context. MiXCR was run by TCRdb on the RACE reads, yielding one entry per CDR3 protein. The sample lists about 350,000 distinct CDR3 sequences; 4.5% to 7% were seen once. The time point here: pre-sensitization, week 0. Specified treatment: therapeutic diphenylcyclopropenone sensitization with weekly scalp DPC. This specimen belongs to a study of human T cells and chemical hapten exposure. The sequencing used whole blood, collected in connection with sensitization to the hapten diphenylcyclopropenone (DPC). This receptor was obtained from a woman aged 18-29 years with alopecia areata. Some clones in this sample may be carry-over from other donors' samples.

The CDR3 region is CASSLAQRGGTDTQYF. The CDR3, as DNA: TGCGCCAGCAGCTTGGCCCAGCGGGGGGGCACAGATACGCAGTATTTT. The chain is built from TRBV5-1 and TRBJ2-3; 9 bases map to TRBD2. The germline gives CDR1 SGHRS, CDR2 YFSETQ. After removal of 0 bases from V and 1 base from J, the junction contained 3 bases not matched to a gene. The CDR3 totals 16 residues.